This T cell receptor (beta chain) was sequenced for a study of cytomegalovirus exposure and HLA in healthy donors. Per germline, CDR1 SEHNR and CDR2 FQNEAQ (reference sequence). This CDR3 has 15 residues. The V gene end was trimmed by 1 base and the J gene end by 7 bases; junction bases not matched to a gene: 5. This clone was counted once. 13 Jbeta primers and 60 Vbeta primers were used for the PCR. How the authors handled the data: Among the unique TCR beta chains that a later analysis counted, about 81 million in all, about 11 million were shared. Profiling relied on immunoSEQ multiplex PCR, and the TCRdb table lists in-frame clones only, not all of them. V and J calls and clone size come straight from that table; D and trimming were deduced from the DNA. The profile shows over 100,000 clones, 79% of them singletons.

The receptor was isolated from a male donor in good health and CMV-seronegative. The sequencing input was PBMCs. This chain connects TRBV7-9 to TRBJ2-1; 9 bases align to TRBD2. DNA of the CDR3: TGTGCCAGCAGCTTAGGAGCGGGGGGTGGGAATGAGCAGTTCTTC. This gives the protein CASSLGAGGGNEQFF. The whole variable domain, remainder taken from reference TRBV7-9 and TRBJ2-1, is DTGVSQNPRHKITKRGQNVTFRCDPISEHNRLYWYRQTLGQGPEFLTYFQNEAQLEKSRLLSDRFSAERPKGSFSTLEIQRTEQGDSAMYLCASSLGAGGGNEQFFGPGTRLTVL.